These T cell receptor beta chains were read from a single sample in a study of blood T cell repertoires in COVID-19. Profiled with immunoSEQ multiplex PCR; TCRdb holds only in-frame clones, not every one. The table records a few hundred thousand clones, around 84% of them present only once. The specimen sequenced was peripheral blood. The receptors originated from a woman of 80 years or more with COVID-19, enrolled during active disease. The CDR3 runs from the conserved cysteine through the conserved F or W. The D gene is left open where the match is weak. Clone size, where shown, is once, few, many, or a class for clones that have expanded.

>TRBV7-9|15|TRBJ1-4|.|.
CASSPGQPPNEKLFF
TGTGCCAGCAGCCCTGGACAGCCCCCCAATGAAAAACTGTTTTTT
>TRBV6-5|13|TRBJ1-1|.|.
CASREAIYGEAFF
TGTGCCAGCAGGGAGGCTATTTATGGTGAAGCTTTCTTT
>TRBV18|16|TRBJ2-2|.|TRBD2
CASSLLLAGSTGELFF
TGTGCCAGCTCACTTTTACTAGCGGGGAGCACCGGGGAGCTGTTTTTT
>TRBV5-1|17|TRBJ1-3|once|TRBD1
CASSWTGQGNSGNTIYF
TGCGCCAGCAGCTGGACTGGACAGGGGAACTCTGGAAACACCATATATTTT
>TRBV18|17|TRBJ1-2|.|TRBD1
CASSPPAGQGAYYGYTF
TGTGCCAGCTCACCACCGGCGGGACAGGGGGCTTACTATGGCTACACCTTC
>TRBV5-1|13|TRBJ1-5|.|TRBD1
CASSLQGLEPQHF
TGCGCCAGCAGCTTACAGGGGTTGGAGCCCCAGCATTTT
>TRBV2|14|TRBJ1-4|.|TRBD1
CASRDRVANEKLFF
TGTGCCAGCAGAGACAGGGTTGCTAATGAAAAACTGTTTTTT
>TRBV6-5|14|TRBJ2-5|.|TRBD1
CASSAPGQGGTQYF
TGTGCCAGCAGCGCCCCGGGACAGGGGGGGACCCAGTACTTC
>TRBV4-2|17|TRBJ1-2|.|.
CASSQDRADSTNYGYTF
TGTGCCAGCAGCCAAGATCGGGCGGACAGTACTAACTATGGCTACACCTTC
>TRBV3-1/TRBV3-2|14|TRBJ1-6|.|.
CASRPGLENSPLHF
TGTGCCAGCCGACCAGGGTTGGAAAATTCACCCCTCCACTTT
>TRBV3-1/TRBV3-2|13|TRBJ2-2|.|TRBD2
CASSLGGTGELFF
TGTGCCAGCAGCCTCGGGGGGACCGGGGAGCTGTTTTTT
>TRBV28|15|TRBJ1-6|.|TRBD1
CASRLRDRILSPLHF
TGTGCCAGCAGGTTACGGGACAGAATTCTGTCACCCCTCCACTTT
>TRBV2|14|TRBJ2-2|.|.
CASSRQENTGELFF
TGTGCCAGCAGTCGACAGGAGAACACCGGGGAGCTGTTTTTT
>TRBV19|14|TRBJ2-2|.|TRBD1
CASSYRGSAGELFF
TGTGCCAGTAGCTACAGGGGTTCCGCCGGGGAGCTGTTTTTT
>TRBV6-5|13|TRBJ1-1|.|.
CASSSFGGTEAFF
TGTGCCAGCAGTAGCTTCGGGGGGACTGAAGCTTTCTTT
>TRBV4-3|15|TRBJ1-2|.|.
CASSQGSVESYGYTF
TGCGCCAGCAGCCAAGGGAGTGTGGAGTCCTATGGCTACACCTTC
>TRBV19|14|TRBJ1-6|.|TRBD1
CASSTGQGGSPLHF
TGTGCCAGTAGTACCGGCCAGGGGGGTTCACCCCTCCACTTT
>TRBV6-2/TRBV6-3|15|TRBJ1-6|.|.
CASSYSTVSNSPLHF
TGTGCCAGCAGTTACTCGACAGTGTCTAATTCACCCCTCCACTTT
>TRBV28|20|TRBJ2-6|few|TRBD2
CASSFGWAGGSFAGANVLTF
TGTGCCAGCAGTTTCGGTTGGGCGGGGGGCAGCTTTGCTGGGGCCAACGTCCTGACTTTC
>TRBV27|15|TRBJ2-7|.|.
CASSPRTVLTYEQYF
TGTGCCAGCAGTCCCCGGACAGTCTTAACCTACGAGCAGTACTTC
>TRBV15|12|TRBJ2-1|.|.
CATETSKNEQFF
TGTGCCACCGAAACATCCAAGAATGAGCAGTTCTTC
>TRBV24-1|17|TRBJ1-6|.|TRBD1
CATSDSSGGFRFDTLHF
TGTGCCACCAGTGATTCATCAGGGGGTTTTAGATTCGACACCCTCCACTTT
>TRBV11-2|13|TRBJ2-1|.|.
CASRPGIYNEQFF
TGTGCCAGCAGGCCCGGGATATACAATGAGCAGTTCTTC
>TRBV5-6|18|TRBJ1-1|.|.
CASSLEGDTVSLPGQAFF
TGTGCCAGCAGCCTGGAGGGGGATACCGTTTCCCTCCCCGGTCAAGCTTTCTTT
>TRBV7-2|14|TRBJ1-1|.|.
CASRIRGGNTEAFF
TGTGCCAGCAGGATTCGGGGGGGGAACACTGAAGCTTTCTTT
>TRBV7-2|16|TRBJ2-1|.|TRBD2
CASSRSGGPGYNEQFF
TGTGCCAGCAGCAGGAGCGGGGGGCCAGGATACAATGAGCAGTTCTTC
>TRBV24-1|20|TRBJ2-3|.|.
CATSDQGLGSGKFSTDTQYF
TGTGCCACCAGTGACCAAGGTCTAGGTTCCGGGAAGTTTAGCACAGATACGCAGTATTTT
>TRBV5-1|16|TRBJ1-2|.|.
CASSLDLPGTTRGYTF
TGCGCCAGCAGCTTGGATTTACCGGGAACGACGAGAGGCTACACCTTC
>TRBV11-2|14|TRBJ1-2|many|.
CASSLGQGIDGYTF
TGTGCCAGCAGCTTAGGTCAGGGAATCGATGGCTACACCTTC
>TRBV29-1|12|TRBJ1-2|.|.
CSVDRYNYGYTF
TGCAGCGTTGACAGGTACAACTATGGCTACACCTTC
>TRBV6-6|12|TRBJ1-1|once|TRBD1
CASRRQGSEAFF
TGTGCCAGCAGGAGACAGGGCTCTGAAGCTTTCTTT
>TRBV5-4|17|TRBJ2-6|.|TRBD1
CASSFGTAYSGANVLTF
TGTGCCAGCAGTTTTGGGACAGCATACTCTGGGGCCAACGTCCTGACTTTC
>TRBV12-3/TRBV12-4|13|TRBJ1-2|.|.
CASSSTANYGYTF
TGTGCCAGCAGTTCGACAGCTAACTATGGCTACACCTTC
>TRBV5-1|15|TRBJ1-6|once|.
CASSLLPGSDSPLHF
TGCGCCAGCAGCTTGTTGCCAGGATCAGATTCACCCCTCCACTTT
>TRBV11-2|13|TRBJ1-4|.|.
CASSLGHREKLFF
TGTGCCAGCAGCTTAGGCCACAGGGAAAAACTGTTTTTT
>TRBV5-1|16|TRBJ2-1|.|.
CASSWGVGIPLEEQFF
TGCGCCAGCAGCTGGGGAGTTGGCATCCCGCTAGAAGAGCAGTTCTTC
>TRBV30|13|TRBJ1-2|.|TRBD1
CAWRTGKNYGYTF
TGTGCCTGGCGGACAGGGAAGAACTATGGCTACACCTTC
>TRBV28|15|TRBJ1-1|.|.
CASSQIGGSGTEAFF
TGTGCCAGCAGTCAAATTGGGGGGTCGGGGACTGAAGCTTTCTTT
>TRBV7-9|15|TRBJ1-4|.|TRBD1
CASSLGEGAYEKLFF
TGTGCCAGCAGCTTAGGTGAGGGGGCTTACGAAAAACTGTTTTTT
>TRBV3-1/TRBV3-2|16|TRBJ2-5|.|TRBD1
CASSQDGRGLGETQYF
TGTGCCAGCAGCCAAGACGGCAGGGGGCTAGGAGAGACCCAGTACTTC
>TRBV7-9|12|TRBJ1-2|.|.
CASNQGGYGYTF
TGTGCCAGCAACCAGGGTGGCTATGGCTACACCTTC
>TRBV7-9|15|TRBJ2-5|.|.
CASNPGAGPTETQYF
TGTGCCAGCAACCCCGGGGCGGGGCCAACAGAGACCCAGTACTTC
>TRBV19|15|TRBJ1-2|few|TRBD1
CASSTTGGGSYGYTF
TGTGCCAGTAGTACGACAGGGGGAGGTAGCTATGGCTACACCTTC
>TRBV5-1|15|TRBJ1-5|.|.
CASSLMGLSNQPQHF
TGCGCCAGCAGCTTAATGGGACTTAGCAATCAGCCCCAGCATTTT
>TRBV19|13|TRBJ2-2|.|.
CASNSRNIGELFF
TGTGCCAGCAACTCCAGGAACATCGGGGAGCTGTTTTTT
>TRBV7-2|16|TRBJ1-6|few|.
CASSPGQLLYNSPLHF
TGTGCCAGCAGCCCAGGACAGCTACTCTATAATTCACCCCTCCACTTT
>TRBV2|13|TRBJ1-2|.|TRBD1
CASSDSGGEGYTF
TGTGCCAGCAGTGATTCAGGGGGCGAGGGCTACACCTTC
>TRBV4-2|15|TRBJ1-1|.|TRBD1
CASSPRQGAGTEAFF
TGTGCCAGCAGCCCAAGACAGGGGGCCGGCACTGAAGCTTTCTTT
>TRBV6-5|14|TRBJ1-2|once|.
CASSYAAGVNGYTF
TGTGCCAGCAGTTACGCCGCTGGAGTAAATGGCTACACCTTC
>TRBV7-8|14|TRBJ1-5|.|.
CASSYPGDNQPQHF
TGTGCCAGCAGCTATCCAGGGGACAATCAGCCCCAGCATTTT
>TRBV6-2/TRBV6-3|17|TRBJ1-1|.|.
CASSYSLFASMNTEAFF
TGTGCCAGCAGTTACTCCCTTTTCGCGTCAATGAACACTGAAGCTTTCTTT
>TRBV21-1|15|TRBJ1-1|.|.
CASSKAAVHSTEAFF
TGTGCCAGCAGCAAAGCTGCGGTCCATAGCACTGAAGCTTTCTTT
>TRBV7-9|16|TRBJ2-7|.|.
CASSLVTTGSGYEQYF
TGTGCCAGCAGCTTAGTTACAACAGGGTCTGGTTACGAGCAGTACTTC
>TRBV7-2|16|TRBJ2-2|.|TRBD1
CASSQTGQGLAGELFF
TGTGCCAGCAGCCAAACGGGACAGGGGCTTGCCGGGGAGCTGTTTTTT